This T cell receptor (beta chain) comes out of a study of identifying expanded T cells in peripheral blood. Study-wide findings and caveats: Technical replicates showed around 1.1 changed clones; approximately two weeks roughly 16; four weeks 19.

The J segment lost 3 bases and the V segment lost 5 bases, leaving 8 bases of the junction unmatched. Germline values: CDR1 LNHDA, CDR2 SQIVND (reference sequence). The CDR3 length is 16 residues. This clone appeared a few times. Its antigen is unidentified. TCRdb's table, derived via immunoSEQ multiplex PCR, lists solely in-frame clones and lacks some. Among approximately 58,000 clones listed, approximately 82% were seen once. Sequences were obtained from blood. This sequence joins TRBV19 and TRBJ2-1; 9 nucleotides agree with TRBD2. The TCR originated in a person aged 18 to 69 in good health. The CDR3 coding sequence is TGTGCCAGTAGTTCCCGTGCGGGAGGGGGCTACAATGAGCAGTTCTTC. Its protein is CASSSRAGGGYNEQFF.